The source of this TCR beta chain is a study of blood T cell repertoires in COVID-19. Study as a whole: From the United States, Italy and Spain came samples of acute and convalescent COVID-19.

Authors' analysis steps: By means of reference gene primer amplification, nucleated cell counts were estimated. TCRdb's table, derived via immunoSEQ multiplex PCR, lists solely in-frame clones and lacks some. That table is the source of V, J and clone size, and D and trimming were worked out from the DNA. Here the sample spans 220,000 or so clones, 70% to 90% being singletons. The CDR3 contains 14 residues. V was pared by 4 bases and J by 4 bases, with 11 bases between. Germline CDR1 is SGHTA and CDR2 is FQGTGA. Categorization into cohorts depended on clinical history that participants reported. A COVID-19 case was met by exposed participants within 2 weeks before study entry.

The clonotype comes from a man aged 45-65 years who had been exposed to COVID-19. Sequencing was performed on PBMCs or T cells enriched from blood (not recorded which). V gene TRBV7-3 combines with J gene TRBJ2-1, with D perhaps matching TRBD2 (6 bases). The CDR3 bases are TGTGCCAGCAGCTCAGCGGGCGGGTACAATGAGCAGTTCTTC. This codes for CASSSAGGYNEQFF.